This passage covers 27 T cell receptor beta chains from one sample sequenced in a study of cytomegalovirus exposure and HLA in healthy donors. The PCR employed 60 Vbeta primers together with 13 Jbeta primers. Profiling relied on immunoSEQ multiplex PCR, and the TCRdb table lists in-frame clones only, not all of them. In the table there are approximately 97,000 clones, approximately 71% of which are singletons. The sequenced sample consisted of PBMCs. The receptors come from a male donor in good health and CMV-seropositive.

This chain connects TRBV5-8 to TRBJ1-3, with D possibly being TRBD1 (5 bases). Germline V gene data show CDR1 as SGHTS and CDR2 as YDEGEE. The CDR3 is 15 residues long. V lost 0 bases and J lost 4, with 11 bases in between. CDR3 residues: CASSLARVVGNTIYF. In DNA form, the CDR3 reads TGTGCCAGCAGCTTGGCCAGGGTGGTCGGAAACACCATATATTTT.

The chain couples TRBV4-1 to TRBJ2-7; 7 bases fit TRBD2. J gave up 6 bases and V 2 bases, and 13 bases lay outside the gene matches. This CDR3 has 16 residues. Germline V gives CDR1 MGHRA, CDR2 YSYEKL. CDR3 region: CASSQTLLGGVGEQYF. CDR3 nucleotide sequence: TGCGCCAGCAGCCAAACCCTACTTGGGGGGGTAGGCGAGCAGTACTTC.

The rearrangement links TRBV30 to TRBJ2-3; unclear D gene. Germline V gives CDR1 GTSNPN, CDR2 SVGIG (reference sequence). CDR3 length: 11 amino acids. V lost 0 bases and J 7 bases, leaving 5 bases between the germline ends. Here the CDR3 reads CAWSVSYTQYF. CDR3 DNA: TGTGCCTGGAGTGTAAGCTATACGCAGTATTTT.

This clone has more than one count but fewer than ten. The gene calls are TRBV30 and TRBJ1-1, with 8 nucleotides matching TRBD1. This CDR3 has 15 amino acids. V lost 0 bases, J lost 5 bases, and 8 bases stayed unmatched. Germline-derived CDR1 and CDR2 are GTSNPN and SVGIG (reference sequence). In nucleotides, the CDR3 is TGTGCCTGGAGTGTCGGCAGGGGGCAAATAACTGAAGCTTTCTTT. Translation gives CAWSVGRGQITEAFF.

CDR3 residues: CASSLLAGWENEQFF. The DNA for the CDR3 is TGTGCCAGCAGCTTACTGGCGGGCTGGGAGAATGAGCAGTTCTTC. The rearrangement uses TRBV7-3 and TRBJ2-1; weak D call: TRBD2 (5 bases). Germline CDR1 SGHTA, CDR2 FQGTGA. V lost 2 bases to trimming and J lost 7 bases, with 15 bases between them. The CDR3 runs 15 residues.

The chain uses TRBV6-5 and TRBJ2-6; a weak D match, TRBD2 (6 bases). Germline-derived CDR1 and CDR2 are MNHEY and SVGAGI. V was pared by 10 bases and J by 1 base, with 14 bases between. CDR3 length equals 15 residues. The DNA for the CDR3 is TGTGCCACTTCCTCTGGGGGGTCTGGGGCCAACGTCCTGACTTTC. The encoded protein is CATSSGGSGANVLTF.

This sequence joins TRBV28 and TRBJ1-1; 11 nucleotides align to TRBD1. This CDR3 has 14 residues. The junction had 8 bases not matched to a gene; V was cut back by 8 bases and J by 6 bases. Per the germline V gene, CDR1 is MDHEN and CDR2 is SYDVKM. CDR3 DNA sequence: TGTGCCAGCGTCCGGGACAGGGGGATCCCTGAAGCTTTCTTT. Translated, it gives CASVRDRGIPEAFF.

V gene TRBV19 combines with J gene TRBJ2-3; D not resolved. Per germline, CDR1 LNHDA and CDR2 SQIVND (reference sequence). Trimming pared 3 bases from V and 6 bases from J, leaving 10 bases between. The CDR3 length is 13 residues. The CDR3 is CASSMVVGDTQYF. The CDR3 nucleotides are TGTGCCAGTAGTATGGTGGTCGGGGATACGCAGTATTTT.

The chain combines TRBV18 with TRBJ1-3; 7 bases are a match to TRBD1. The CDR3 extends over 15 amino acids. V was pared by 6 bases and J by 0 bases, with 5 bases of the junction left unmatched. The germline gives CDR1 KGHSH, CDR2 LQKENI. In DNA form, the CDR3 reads TGTGCCAGCTCCCTCACAGGGGACTCTGGAAACACCATATATTTT. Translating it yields CASSLTGDSGNTIYF.

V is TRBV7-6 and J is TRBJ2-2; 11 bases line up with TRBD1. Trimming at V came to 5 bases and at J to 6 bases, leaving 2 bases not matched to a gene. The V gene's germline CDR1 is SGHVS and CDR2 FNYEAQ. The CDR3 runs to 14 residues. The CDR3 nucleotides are TGTGCCAGCAGCAGGGGACAGGGGGCCGGGGAGCTGTTTTTT. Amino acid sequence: CASSRGQGAGELFF.

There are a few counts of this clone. The chain's CDR3 is CASSLNAQVDEKLFF. The DNA of the CDR3 is TGTGCCAGCAGCTTAAACGCACAGGTTGATGAAAAACTGTTTTTT. J is TRBJ1-4 and V is TRBV7-2; D may be TRBD1 (5 bases). Germline CDR1 and CDR2: SGHTA and FQGNSA. The V gene lost 2 bases and the J gene lost 6 bases, with 13 bases spanning the gap. The CDR3 spans 15 residues.

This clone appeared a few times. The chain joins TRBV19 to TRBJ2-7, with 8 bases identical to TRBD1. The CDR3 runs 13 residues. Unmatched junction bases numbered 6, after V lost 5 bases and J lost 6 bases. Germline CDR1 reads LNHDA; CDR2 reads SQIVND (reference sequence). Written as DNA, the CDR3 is TGTGCCAGTAGTGAGCCCCAGGGGGCCGAGCAGTACTTC. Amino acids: CASSEPQGAEQYF. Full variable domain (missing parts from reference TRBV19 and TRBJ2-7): DGGITQSPKYLFRKEGQNVTLSCEQNLNHDAMYWYRQDPGQGLRLIYYSQIVNDFQKGDIAEGYSVSREKKESFPLTVTSAQKNPTAFYLCASSEPQGAEQYFGPGTRLTVT.

The CDR3 is CASSQDLRQGWNYGYTF. The DNA for the CDR3 is TGCGCCAGCAGCCAAGATCTCCGACAGGGGTGGAACTATGGCTACACCTTC. This sequence joins TRBV4-3 and TRBJ1-2; 8 bases fit TRBD1. The CDR3 runs 17 residues. The germline gives CDR1 LGHNA, CDR2 YSLEER. The J segment lost 2 bases and the V segment lost 0 bases, leaving 8 bases of the junction unmatched.

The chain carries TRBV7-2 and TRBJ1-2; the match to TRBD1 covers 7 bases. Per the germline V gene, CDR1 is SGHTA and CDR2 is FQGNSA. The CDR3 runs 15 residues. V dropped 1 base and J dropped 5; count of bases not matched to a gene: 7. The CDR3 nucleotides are TGTGCCAGCAGCTTAGAGGCCAGGGGGGTTTATGGCTACACCTTC. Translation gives CASSLEARGVYGYTF.

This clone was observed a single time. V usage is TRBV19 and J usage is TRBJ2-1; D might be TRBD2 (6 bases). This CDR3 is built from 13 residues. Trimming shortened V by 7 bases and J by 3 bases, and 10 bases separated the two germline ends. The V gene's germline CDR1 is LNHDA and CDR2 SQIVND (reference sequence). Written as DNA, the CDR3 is TGTGCCAGTACCCCGGGGGACTACAATGAGCAGTTCTTC. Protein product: CASTPGDYNEQFF.

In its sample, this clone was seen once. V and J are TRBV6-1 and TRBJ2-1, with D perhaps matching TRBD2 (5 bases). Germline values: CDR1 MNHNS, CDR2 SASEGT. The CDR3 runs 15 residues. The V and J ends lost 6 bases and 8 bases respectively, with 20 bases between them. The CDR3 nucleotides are TGTGCCAGCAGGGTGGCGAGGGCCGGATTGGATGAGCAGTTCTTC. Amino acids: CASRVARAGLDEQFF.

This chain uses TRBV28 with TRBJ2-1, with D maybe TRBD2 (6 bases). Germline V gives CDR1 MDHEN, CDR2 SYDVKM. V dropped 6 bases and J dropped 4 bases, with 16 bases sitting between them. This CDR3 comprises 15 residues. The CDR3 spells CASSRSEGDYNEQFF. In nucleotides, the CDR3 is TGTGCCAGCAGCCGCTCGGAGGGAGATTACAATGAGCAGTTCTTC.

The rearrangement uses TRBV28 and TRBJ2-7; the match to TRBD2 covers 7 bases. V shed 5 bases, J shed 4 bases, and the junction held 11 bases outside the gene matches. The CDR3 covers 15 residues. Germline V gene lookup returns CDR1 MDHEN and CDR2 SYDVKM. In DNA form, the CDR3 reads TGTGCCAGCAGTCCTCGTAGGGAGGGGTTTTACGAGCAGTACTTC. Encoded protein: CASSPRREGFYEQYF.

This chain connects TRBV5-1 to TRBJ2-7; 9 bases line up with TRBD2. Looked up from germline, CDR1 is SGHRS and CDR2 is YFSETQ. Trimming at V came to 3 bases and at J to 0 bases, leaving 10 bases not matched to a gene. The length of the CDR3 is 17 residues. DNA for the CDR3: TGCGCCAGCAGCTGGGGCCGTGGTAGCGGGAGCTCCTACGAGCAGTACTTC. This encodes CASSWGRGSGSSYEQYF. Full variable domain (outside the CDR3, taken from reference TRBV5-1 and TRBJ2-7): KAGVTQTPRYLIKTRGQQVTLSCSPISGHRSVSWYQQTPGQGLQFLFEYFSETQRNKGNFPGRFSGRQFSNSRSEMNVSTLELGDSALYLCASSWGRGSGSSYEQYFGPGTRLTVT.

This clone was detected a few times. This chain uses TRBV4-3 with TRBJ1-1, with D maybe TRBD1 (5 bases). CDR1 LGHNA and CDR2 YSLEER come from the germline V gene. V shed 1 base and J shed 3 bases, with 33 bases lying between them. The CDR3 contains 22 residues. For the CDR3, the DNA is TGCGCCAGCAGCCAAGGTGTCAGTATTTGGAAGGGGCCAGGACGGAGAGACACTGAAGCTTTCTTT. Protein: CASSQGVSIWKGPGRRDTEAFF.

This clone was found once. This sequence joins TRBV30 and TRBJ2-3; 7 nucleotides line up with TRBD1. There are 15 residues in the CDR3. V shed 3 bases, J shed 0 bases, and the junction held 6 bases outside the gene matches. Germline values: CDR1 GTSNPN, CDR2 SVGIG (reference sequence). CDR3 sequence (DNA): TGTGCCTGGAGCCCCCACAGGGGTAGCACAGATACGCAGTATTTT. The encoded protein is CAWSPHRGSTDTQYF.

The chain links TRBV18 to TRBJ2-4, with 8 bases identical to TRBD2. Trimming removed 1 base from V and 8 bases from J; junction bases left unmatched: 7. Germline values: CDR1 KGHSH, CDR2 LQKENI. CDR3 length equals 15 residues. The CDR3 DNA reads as TGTGCCAGCTCACCACAGGGACTAGGGGGGGACATTCAGTACTTC. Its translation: CASSPQGLGGDIQYF.

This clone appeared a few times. The CDR3 region has the DNA TGTGCCAGCAGCTTAGCGAAGGGGTTCGAGCAGTACTTC. Translating it yields CASSLAKGFEQYF. The V call is TRBV7-8, the J call TRBJ2-7; possibly TRBD1 for D (5 bases). The CDR3 is 13 amino acids. V was pared by 0 bases and J by 6 bases, with 9 bases between. In germline, CDR1 is SGHVS, CDR2 FQNEAQ.

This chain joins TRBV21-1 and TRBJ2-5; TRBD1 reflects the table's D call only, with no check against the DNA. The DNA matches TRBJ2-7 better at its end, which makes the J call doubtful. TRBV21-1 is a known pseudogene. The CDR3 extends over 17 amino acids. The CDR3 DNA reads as TGTGCCAGCAGCAATCTCCGGGACAGGATTTATTCCTACGAGCAGTACTTC. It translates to CASSNLRDRIYSYEQYF.

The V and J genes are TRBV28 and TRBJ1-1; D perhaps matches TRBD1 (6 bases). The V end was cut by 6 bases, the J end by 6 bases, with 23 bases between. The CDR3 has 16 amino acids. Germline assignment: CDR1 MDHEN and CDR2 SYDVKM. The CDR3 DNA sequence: TGTGCCAGCAGCTTTCCCCGCAGGGGACGGGGCGCTGAAGCTTTCTTT. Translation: CASSFPRRGRGAEAFF.

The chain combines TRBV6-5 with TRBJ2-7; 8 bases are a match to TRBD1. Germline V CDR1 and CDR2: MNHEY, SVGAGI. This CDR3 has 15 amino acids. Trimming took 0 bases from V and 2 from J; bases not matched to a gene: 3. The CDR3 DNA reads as TGTGCCAGCAGTTACTCGACCAGGGGGCCCTACGAGCAGTACTTC. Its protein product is CASSYSTRGPYEQYF.

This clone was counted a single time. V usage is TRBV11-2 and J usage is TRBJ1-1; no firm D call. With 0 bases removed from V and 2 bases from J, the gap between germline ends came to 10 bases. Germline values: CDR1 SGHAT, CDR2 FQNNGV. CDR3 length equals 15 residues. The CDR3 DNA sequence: TGTGCCAGCAGCTTAGACCACGGGATTAACACTGAAGCTTTCTTT. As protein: CASSLDHGINTEAFF.